Listed here are 24 T cell receptor beta chains from one sample, sequenced in a study of OX40 agonist ivuxolimab in advanced cancers. Here immunoSEQ multiplex PCR was the method, and the copy in TCRdb shows in-frame clones only, minus some. The table lists about 30,000 clones, around 82% of them singletons. The material was CD4+ or CD8+ T cells sorted from blood, obtained in a trial of the OX40 agonist ivuxolimab. The receptors were sampled from an adult with an advanced solid tumor such as melanoma, head and neck, liver or kidney cancer.

V and J are TRBV27 and TRBJ2-7, with D perhaps matching TRBD2 (5 bases). CDR1 is MNHEY and CDR2 is SMNVEV in the germline V gene (reference sequence). The V end was cut by 2 bases, the J end by 3 bases, with 8 bases between. CDR3 size: 13 residues. CDR3 region: CASSLNRDYEQYF. DNA of the CDR3: TGTGCCAGCAGTTTAAACCGGGACTACGAGCAGTACTTC.

This clone has a single count. The J gene is TRBJ2-3, the V gene TRBV6-4; D uncertain. Between the trimmed V and J ends, which lost 3 bases and 2 bases, there was a span of 9 bases. This CDR3 is 14 amino acids long. In germline, CDR1 is MRHNA, CDR2 SNTAGT. CDR3 in amino acids: CASSEGDHTDTQYF. The CDR3, as DNA: TGTGCCAGCAGTGAGGGTGACCACACAGATACGCAGTATTTT.

The chain couples TRBV6-1 to TRBJ2-7; tentative D call: TRBD2 (6 bases). CDR1 and CDR2 from the germline V gene are MNHNS and SASEGT. The CDR3 runs to 15 residues. The V end lost 6 bases, the J end lost 6 bases, and 21 bases lay between the germline ends. The CDR3 DNA reads as TGTGCCAGCAGGGGGACTCGGAGCGCCAGAACCGAGCAGTACTTC. This gives the protein CASRGTRSARTEQYF.

The rearrangement uses TRBV9 and TRBJ1-1, with a tentative D call TRBD1 (5 bases). The CDR3 consists of 13 residues. Germline V lookup: CDR1 SGDLS, CDR2 YYNGEE. The V gene lost 4 bases and the J gene lost 4 bases, with 11 bases spanning the gap. This CDR3 is CASSSRDFTEAFF. The CDR3 nucleotides read TGTGCCAGCAGCTCCCGGGACTTCACTGAAGCTTTCTTT.

The chain uses TRBV27 and TRBJ2-2, with D maybe TRBD2 (5 bases). The CDR3 loop spans 15 amino acids. Germline values: CDR1 MNHEY, CDR2 SMNVEV (reference sequence). V lost 5 bases and J 2 bases, leaving 12 bases between the germline ends. CDR3 loop: CASSQGGGNTGELFF. CDR3 nucleotides: TGTGCCAGCAGTCAAGGAGGAGGTAACACCGGGGAGCTGTTTTTT.

The chain is built from TRBV25-1 and TRBJ2-7; D gene unclear. This CDR3 comprises 12 residues. Trimming cost V 5 bases and J 2 bases, with 7 bases left between them. Germline CDR1 and CDR2: MGHDK and SYGVNS. The CDR3 here is CASSLEAYEQYF. CDR3 coding DNA: TGTGCCAGCAGTCTTGAGGCCTACGAGCAGTACTTC.

The chain combines TRBV11-2 with TRBJ2-5; D gene uncertain. This CDR3 spans 14 amino acids. Trimming pared 1 base from V and 2 bases from J, leaving 8 bases between. CDR1 is SGHAT, CDR2 FQNNGV, per germline. Here the CDR3 reads CASSLGDGQETQYF. The CDR3 nucleotides are TGTGCCAGCAGCTTAGGAGATGGGCAAGAGACCCAGTACTTC. Looking up the rest from reference TRBV11-2 and TRBJ2-5 gives the full variable domain: EAGVAQSPRYKIIEKRQSVAFWCNPISGHATLYWYQQILGQGPKLLIQFQNNGVVDDSQLPKDRFSAERLKGVDSTLKIQPAKLEDSAVYLCASSLGDGQETQYFGPGTRLLVL.

CDR3 DNA sequence: TGTGCCAGCAGCTTAGAGGGACAGGGGGTACAGGGCTACACCTTC. Protein sequence: CASSLEGQGVQGYTF. This rearrangement joins TRBV7-9 to TRBJ1-2; the match to TRBD1 covers 11 bases. This CDR3 spans 15 amino acids. Per the germline V gene, CDR1 is SEHNR and CDR2 is FQNEAQ (reference sequence). J was trimmed by 8 bases and V by 1 base; bases with no gene match: 6.

This clone has just one count. The rearrangement joins TRBV7-9 to TRBJ2-3; 10 bases map to TRBD1. V was pared by 6 bases and J by 2 bases, with 5 bases of the junction left unmatched. Germline assignment: CDR1 SEHNR and CDR2 FQNEAQ (reference sequence). This CDR3 comprises 15 residues. CDR3 amino acids: CASRGTGAPTDTQYF. CDR3 bases: TGTGCCAGCAGAGGGACAGGGGCTCCCACAGATACGCAGTATTTT.

This clone was observed a single time. This rearrangement joins TRBV9 to TRBJ2-5; tentatively, D is TRBD2 (6 bases). This CDR3 is built from 16 residues. Germline V gene sequence: CDR1 SGDLS, CDR2 YYNGEE. V lost 4 bases, J lost 5 bases, and 21 bases lay in between. CDR3 in DNA: TGTGCCAGCAGCCCCACCGGGCTCGGGGGTTCGGAGACCCAGTACTTC. It is translated as CASSPTGLGGSETQYF.

This clone has a single count. The chain recombines TRBV29-1 with TRBJ1-4; D is perhaps TRBD1 (6 bases). The CDR3 consists of 14 residues. Trimming removed 6 bases at V and 2 bases at J, with 13 bases between. CDR1 and CDR2 from the germline V gene are SQVTM and ANQGSEA. The CDR3 DNA sequence: TGCAGCGTGGGGCTACAGGGTACTAATGAAAAACTGTTTTTT. Encoded protein: CSVGLQGTNEKLFF.

The CDR3, as DNA: TGTGCCAGCAGTTCGACGGGATTTGGCAATCAGCCCCAGCATTTT. Protein sequence: CASSSTGFGNQPQHF. The chain is built from TRBV6-1 and TRBJ1-5; D gene unclear. The CDR3 has 15 amino acids. The V gene's germline CDR1 is MNHNS and CDR2 SASEGT. V dropped 5 bases and J dropped 2 bases, with 13 bases sitting between them.

In nucleotides, the CDR3 is TGTGCCTGGAGGGTTGACACTGAAGCTTTCTTT. Translated: CAWRVDTEAFF. The gene calls are TRBV30 and TRBJ1-1, with D uncertain. The CDR3 totals 11 residues. The V and J ends lost 3 bases and 3 bases respectively, with 5 bases between them. From germline, CDR1 is GTSNPN and CDR2 SVGIG (reference sequence).

This chain connects TRBV27 to TRBJ1-6; TRBD1 agrees at 8 bases. Germline values: CDR1 MNHEY, CDR2 SMNVEV (reference sequence). V dropped 8 bases and J dropped 10; count of bases not matched to a gene: 16. The CDR3 runs 16 residues. The CDR3 DNA follows: TGTGCCAGCCGTTCCCCCCACCAGGGGGCCTGGTCACCCCTCCACTTT. It yields the protein CASRSPHQGAWSPLHF.

This clone was seen more than once but under ten times. The J gene is TRBJ1-1, the V gene TRBV10-3; perhaps TRBD1 as D (5 bases). V dropped 10 bases and J dropped 4 bases, with 10 bases sitting between them. This CDR3 comprises 11 residues. CDR1 and CDR2 from the germline V gene are ENHRY and SYGVKD. The CDR3 spells CASREGTEAFF. The CDR3 DNA sequence: TGTGCCAGCAGGGAGGGCACTGAAGCTTTCTTT.

The chain carries TRBV4-1 and TRBJ2-1; 8 bases line up with TRBD1. Germline V CDR1 and CDR2: MGHRA, YSYEKL. This CDR3 is 16 amino acids long. V lost 3 bases to trimming and J lost 2 bases; unmatched junction nucleotides: 6. The CDR3: CASSHYRDRPYNEQFF. CDR3 coding DNA: TGCGCCAGCAGCCATTACCGGGACAGGCCCTACAATGAGCAGTTCTTC.

The J gene is TRBJ2-7, the V gene TRBV2; TRBD1 aligns across 8 bases. Germline-derived CDR1 and CDR2 are SNHLY and FYNNEI. The CDR3 has 18 amino acids. Trimming cost V 6 bases and J 1 base; bases outside gene matches: 17. DNA for the CDR3: TGTGCCAGCAGATCCGGGACAGGCGCGCCTCTGAGGTCCTACGAGCAGTACTTC. This translates into CASRSGTGAPLRSYEQYF. Full variable domain (rest looked up from reference TRBV2 and TRBJ2-7): EPEVTQTPSHQVTQMGQEVILRCVPISNHLYFYWYRQILGQKVEFLVSFYNNEISEKSEIFDDQFSVERPDGSNFTLKIRSTKLEDSAMYFCASRSGTGAPLRSYEQYFGPGTRLTVT.

V usage is TRBV2 and J usage is TRBJ2-2; possibly TRBD1 for D (7 bases). Trimming took 9 bases from V and 6 from J, leaving 14 bases between them. CDR1 is SNHLY, CDR2 FYNNEI, per germline. CDR3 length equals 13 residues. CDR3 protein: CARRQGGAGELFF. The CDR3 region has the DNA TGTGCCAGGCGACAGGGAGGCGCCGGGGAGCTGTTTTTT. The whole variable domain, remainder taken from reference TRBV2 and TRBJ2-2, is EPEVTQTPSHQVTQMGQEVILRCVPISNHLYFYWYRQILGQKVEFLVSFYNNEISEKSEIFDDQFSVERPDGSNFTLKIRSTKLEDSAMYFCARRQGGAGELFFGEGSRLTVL.

V gene TRBV4-2 combines with J gene TRBJ2-2, with 9 bases matching TRBD2. This CDR3 has 17 residues. V gave up 0 bases and J gave up 6 bases; unmatched junction bases: 8. The germline gives CDR1 LGHNA, CDR2 YNFKEQ. Written as DNA, the CDR3 is TGTGCCAGCAGCCAAGATCGGAGCGGGGGGAAAGCCGGGGAGCTGTTTTTT. It translates to CASSQDRSGGKAGELFF.

The rearrangement joins TRBV7-6 to TRBJ2-7; 7 bases agree with TRBD2. CDR3 length: 18 residues. V shed 3 bases and J 3 bases; nucleotides not matched to a gene: 17. Germline values: CDR1 SGHVS, CDR2 FNYEAQ. CDR3 residues: CASSFSSSASGVNYEQYF. DNA of the CDR3: TGTGCCAGCAGCTTCTCCTCCTCAGCTAGCGGAGTTAACTACGAGCAGTACTTC.

This clone turned up a few times. The chain links TRBV13 to TRBJ2-1, with 11 bases lining up with TRBD2. J was trimmed by 2 bases and V by 5 bases; bases with no gene match: 5. Germline V lookup: CDR1 PRHDT, CDR2 FYEKMQ (reference sequence). The length of the CDR3 is 16 residues. CDR3 sequence reads: CASSPGTSGPYNEQFF. For the CDR3, the DNA is TGTGCCAGCAGCCCCGGGACTAGCGGCCCCTACAATGAGCAGTTCTTC.

The genes are TRBV11-2 and TRBJ2-7; D is possibly TRBD1 (5 bases). There are 15 residues in the CDR3. Germline CDR1 and CDR2: SGHAT and FQNNGV. Trimming took off 0 bases at V and 3 bases at J, with 12 bases between the two ends. The CDR3 region is CASSLDRDRFYEQYF. DNA of the CDR3: TGTGCCAGCAGCTTAGATCGAGACAGATTCTACGAGCAGTACTTC.

This clone has more than one count but fewer than ten. The genes are TRBV10-2 and TRBJ1-2; D is uncertain. The CDR3 loop spans 16 amino acids. The V gene's germline CDR1 is WSHSY and CDR2 SAAADI. V was trimmed by 0 bases and J by 1 base, leaving 12 bases between them. This CDR3 reads CASSESTGVVNYGYTF. The CDR3 bases are TGCGCCAGCAGTGAGTCTACTGGTGTGGTTAACTATGGCTACACCTTC.

V is TRBV11-1 and J is TRBJ2-1; the D gene is possibly TRBD2 (6 bases). This CDR3 has 14 residues. V was shortened by 3 bases and J by 3 bases, with 9 bases between the two germline ends. Germline-derived CDR1 and CDR2 are SGHAT and FQDESV (reference sequence). The CDR3 loop reads CASSFRGNYNEQFF. The CDR3 DNA is TGTGCCAGCAGCTTCCGCGGGAACTACAATGAGCAGTTCTTC.